This TCR beta chain was profiled in a study of Graves' ophthalmopathy and Graves' hyperthyroidism. As the template, RNA transcripts were used to amplify TCR beta CDR3 regions. HTBI primers primed a first-round RT-PCR, and a second-round multiplex PCR followed. From the multiplex PCR reads, TCRdb called clonotypes with MiXCR, one entry per CDR3 protein. The sample includes 350,000 to 450,000 distinct CDR3 sequences, around 16% seen only once; the top ten take 1.5% to 2%. Many counts were recorded for this clonotype. The V end lost 5 bases, the J end lost 4 bases, and 15 bases lay between the germline ends. The CDR3 is made up of 15 amino acids. Germline CDR1 and CDR2: SEHNR and FQNEAQ (reference sequence). Ophthalmopathy in the donors was of moderate-to-severe activity, with CAS ≥3, NOSPECS ≥4 and duration under 3 months.

The sequence derives from a woman aged 18-29 years with Graves' ophthalmopathy. The source material was peripheral blood. The genes are TRBV7-9 and TRBJ2-4, with D possibly being TRBD1 (5 bases). CDR3 loop: CASSPGRGGKNIQYF. The CDR3 DNA reads as TGTGCCAGCAGCCCTGGAAGGGGTGGGAAAAACATTCAGTACTTC.